This TCR beta chain was identified in a study of CD8+CD57+ T cells in acquired aplastic anemia. Whole-study results and caveats: In common between the patients and the controls were twenty-nine CD8+ CDR3 sequences.

CDR3 and TCR beta VDJ profiling relied on genomic DNA as the template. One entry per CDR3 protein results from TCRdb running MiXCR on the reads. The data show 100,000 to 150,000 distinct CDR3 sequences, 55% to 70% seen once. A remark on this clonotype: As yet, its antigen is unknown.

The CDR3 runs 14 residues. Germline trimming cut 3 bases from V and 7 bases from J; bases unmatched to any gene: 5. Germline lookup yields CDR1 SNHLY and CDR2 FYNNEI. An expansion of CD8+CD57+ cells by flow cytometry had been shown in patients chosen for sequencing. The patients, all of them, had severe acquired aplastic anemia. The sample was sorted CD4+, CD8+, or CD8+CD57+ T cells (not recorded which) from PBMCs. The sequence derives from a human donor with aplastic anemia. This sequence joins TRBV2 and TRBJ1-5; TRBD1 agrees at 8 bases. CDR3 coding DNA: TGTGCCAGCAGTGAGGACAGGGCGGGCCAGCCCCAGCATTTT. Its protein is CASSEDRAGQPQHF.